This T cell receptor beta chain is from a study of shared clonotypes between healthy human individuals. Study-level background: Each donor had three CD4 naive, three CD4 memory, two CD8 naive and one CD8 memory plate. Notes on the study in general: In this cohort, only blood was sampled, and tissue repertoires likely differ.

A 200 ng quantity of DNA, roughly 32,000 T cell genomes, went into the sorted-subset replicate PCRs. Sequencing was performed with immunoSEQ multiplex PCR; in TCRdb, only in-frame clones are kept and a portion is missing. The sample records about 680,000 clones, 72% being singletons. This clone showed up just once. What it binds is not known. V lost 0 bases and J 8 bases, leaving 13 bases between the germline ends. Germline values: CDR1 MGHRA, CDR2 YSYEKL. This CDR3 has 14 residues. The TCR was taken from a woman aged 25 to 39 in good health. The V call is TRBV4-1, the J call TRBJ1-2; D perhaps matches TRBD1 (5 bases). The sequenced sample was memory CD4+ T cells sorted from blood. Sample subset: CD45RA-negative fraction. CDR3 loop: CASSQEMQGGGYTF. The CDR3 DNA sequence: TGCGCCAGCAGCCAAGAAATGCAGGGAGGCGGCTACACCTTC.